The following is a T cell receptor (beta chain) sequence with its context. Antigen: not known. The limits of the CDR3 on the DNA are not certain, so only TCRdb's listed CDR3 is given. Patients were left out if they had other autoimmune diseases, uncontrolled infections, pregnancy or lactation. Fresh peripheral blood (about 9 ml) yielded the PBMCs. Scientists amplified the TCR beta CDR3 regions from RNA transcripts. HTBI-primed RT-PCR formed the first round, and a multiplex PCR formed the second. In TCRdb, the multiplex PCR reads were re-called with MiXCR into one record per CDR3 protein. The table shows about 25,000 distinct CDR3 sequences, with approximately 48% occurring only once. The sample is drawn from a study of Graves' ophthalmopathy and Graves' hyperthyroidism. General study points: Between ophthalmopathy and stable hyperthyroidism, a 13-signature model drew a separation with about 85% sensitivity and approximately 77% specificity. Blood samples also showed most expanded thyroid clonotypes exceeding 0.001 frequency.

The CDR3 adds up to 22 amino acids, both ends counted. The germline V gene encodes CDR1 SEHNR and CDR2 FQNEAQ (reference sequence). Specimen: peripheral blood. The chain combines TRBV7-9 with TRBJ2-1; TRBD2 is the table's D call and was not checked against the DNA. The sequence came from an adult woman with stable Graves' hyperthyroidism. CDR3 amino acids: CASSFYICSARETSGSYNEQFF.